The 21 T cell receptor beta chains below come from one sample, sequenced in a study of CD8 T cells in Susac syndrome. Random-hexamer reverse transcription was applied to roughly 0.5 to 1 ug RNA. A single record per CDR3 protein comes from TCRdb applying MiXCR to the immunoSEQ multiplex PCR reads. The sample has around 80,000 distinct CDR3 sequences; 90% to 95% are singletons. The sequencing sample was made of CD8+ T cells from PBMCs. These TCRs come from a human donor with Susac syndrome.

The CDR3 DNA sequence: TGTGCCAGCAGCCCAACCCCGACTAGCGAAGAGACCCAGTACTTC. Translation: CASSPTPTSEETQYF. J is TRBJ2-5 and V is TRBV5-4, with TRBD2 matching over 8 bases. J gave up 3 bases and V 4 bases, and 8 bases lay outside the gene matches. This CDR3 has 15 residues. In germline, CDR1 is SGHNT, CDR2 YYREEE (reference sequence).

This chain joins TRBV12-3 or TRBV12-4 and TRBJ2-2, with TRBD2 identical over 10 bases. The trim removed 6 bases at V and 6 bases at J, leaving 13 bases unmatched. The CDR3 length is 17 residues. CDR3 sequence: CASRVLAGVGGAGELFF. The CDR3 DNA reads TGTGCCAGCAGAGTCCTAGCGGGAGTAGGAGGGGCCGGGGAGCTGTTTTTT.

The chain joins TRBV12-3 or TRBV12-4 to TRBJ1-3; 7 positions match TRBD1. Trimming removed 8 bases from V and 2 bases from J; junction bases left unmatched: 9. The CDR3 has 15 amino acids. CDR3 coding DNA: TGTGCCAGCCTCCTTACAGGGGAGGCTGGAAACACCATATATTTT. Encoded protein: CASLLTGEAGNTIYF.

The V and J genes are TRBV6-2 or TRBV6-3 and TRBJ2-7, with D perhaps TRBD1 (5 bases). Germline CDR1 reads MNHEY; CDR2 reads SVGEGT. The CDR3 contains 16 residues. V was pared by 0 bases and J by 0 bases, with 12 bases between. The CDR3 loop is CASSYSREQPSYEQYF. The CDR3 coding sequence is TGTGCCAGCAGTTACTCCAGGGAACAGCCCTCCTACGAGCAGTACTTC.

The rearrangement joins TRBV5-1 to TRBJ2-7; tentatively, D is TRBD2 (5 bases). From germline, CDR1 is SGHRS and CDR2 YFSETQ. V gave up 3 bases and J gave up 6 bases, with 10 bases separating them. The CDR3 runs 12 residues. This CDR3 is CASSSSSGEQYF. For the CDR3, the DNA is TGCGCCAGCAGCTCTAGCTCGGGCGAGCAGTACTTC.

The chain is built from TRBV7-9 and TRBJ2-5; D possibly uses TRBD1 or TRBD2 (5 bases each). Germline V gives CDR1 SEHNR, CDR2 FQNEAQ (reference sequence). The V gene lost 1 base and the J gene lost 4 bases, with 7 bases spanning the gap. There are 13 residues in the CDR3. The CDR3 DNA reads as TGTGCCAGCAGCTTAGAGGGGACAGAGACCCAGTACTTC. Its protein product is CASSLEGTETQYF.

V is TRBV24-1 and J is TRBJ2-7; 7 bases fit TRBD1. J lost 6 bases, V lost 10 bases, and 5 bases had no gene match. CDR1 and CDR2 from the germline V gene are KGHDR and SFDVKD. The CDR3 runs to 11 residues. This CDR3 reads CATGTAFEQYF. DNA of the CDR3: TGTGCCACGGGGACAGCTTTCGAGCAGTACTTC.

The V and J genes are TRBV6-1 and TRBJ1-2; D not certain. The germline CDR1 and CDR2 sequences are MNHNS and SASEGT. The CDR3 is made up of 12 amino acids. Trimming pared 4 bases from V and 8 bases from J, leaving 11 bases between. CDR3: CASSVRPGGYTF. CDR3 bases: TGTGCCAGCAGTGTCCGGCCGGGCGGCTACACCTTC.

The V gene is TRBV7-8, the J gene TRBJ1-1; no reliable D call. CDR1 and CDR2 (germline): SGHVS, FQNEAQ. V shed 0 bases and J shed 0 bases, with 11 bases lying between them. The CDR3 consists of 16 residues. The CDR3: CASSLARAALNTEAFF. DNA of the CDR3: TGTGCCAGCAGCTTAGCGCGGGCAGCTTTGAACACTGAAGCTTTCTTT.

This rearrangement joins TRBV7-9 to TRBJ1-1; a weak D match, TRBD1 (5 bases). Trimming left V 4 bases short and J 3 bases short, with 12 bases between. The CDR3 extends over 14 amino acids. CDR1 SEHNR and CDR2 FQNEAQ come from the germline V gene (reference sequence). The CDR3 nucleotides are TGTGCCAGCAGCTGGCTCCAGGGTTACACTGAAGCTTTCTTT. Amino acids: CASSWLQGYTEAFF.

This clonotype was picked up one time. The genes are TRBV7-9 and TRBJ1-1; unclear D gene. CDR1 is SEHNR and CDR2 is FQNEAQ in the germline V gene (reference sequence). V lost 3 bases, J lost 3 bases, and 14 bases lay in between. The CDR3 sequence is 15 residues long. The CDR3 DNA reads TGTGCCAGCAGCTTCTGGAGGAGCGGAGACACTGAAGCTTTCTTT. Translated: CASSFWRSGDTEAFF.

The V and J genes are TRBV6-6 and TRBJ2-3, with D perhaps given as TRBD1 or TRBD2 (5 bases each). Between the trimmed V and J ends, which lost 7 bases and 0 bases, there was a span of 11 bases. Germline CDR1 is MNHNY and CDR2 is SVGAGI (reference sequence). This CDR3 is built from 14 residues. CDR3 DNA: TGTGCCAGCACCGGGACGGGGAGCACAGATACGCAGTATTTT. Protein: CASTGTGSTDTQYF.

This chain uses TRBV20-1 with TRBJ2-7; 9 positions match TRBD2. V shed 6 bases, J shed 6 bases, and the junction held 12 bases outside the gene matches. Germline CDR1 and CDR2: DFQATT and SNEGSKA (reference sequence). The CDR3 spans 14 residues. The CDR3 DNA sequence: TGCAGTGCCCTTTCTAGCGGGACCCGAGGCGAGCAGTACTTC. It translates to CSALSSGTRGEQYF.

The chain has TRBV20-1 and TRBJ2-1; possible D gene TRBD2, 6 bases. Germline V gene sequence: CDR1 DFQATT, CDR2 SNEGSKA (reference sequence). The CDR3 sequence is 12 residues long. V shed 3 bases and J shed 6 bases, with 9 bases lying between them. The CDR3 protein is CSASTSSNEQFF. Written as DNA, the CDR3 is TGCAGTGCTAGTACTAGCTCCAATGAGCAGTTCTTC.

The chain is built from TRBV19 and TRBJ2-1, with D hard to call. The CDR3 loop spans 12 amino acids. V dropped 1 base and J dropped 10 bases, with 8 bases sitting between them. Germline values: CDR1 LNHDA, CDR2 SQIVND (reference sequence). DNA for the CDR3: TGTGCCAGTAGTATAGTTGCAAGGGAGCAGTTCTTC. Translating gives CASSIVAREQFF. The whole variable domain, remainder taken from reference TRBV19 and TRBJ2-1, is DGGITQSPKYLFRKEGQNVTLSCEQNLNHDAMYWYRQDPGQGLRLIYYSQIVNDFQKGDIAEGYSVSREKKESFPLTVTSAQKNPTAFYLCASSIVAREQFFGPGTRLTVL.

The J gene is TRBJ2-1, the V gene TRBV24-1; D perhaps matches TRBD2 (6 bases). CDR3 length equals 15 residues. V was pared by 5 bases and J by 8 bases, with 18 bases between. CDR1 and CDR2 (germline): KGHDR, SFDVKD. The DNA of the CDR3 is TGTGCCACCAGTGCCACCTGGGGACTGCCGGATGAGCAGTTCTTC. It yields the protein CATSATWGLPDEQFF.

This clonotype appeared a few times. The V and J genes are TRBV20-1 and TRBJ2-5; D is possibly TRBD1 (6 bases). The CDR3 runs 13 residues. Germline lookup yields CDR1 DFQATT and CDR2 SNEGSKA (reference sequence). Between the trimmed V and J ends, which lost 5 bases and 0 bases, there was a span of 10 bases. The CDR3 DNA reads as TGCAGTGCTGGCCGGGACAACCAAGAGACCCAGTACTTC. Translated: CSAGRDNQETQYF.

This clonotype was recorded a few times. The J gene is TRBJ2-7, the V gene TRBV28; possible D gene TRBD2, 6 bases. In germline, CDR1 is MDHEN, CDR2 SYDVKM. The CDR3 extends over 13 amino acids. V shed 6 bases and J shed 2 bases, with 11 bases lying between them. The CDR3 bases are TGTGCCAGCAGGCCGGGAGCGACCTACGAGCAGTACTTC. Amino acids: CASRPGATYEQYF.

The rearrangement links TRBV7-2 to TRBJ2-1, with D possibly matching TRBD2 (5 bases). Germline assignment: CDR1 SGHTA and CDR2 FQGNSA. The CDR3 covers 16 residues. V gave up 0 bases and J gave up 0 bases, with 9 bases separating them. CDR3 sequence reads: CASSLASGSSYNEQFF. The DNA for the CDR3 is TGTGCCAGCAGCTTAGCTTCGGGGAGCTCCTACAATGAGCAGTTCTTC.

The CDR3 coding sequence is TGTGCCAGCAGCTCCCCGGGACAGGATAATTCACCCCTCCACTTT. Translated: CASSSPGQDNSPLHF. The chain couples TRBV28 to TRBJ1-6; 8 nucleotides line up with TRBD1. Germline-derived CDR1 and CDR2 are MDHEN and SYDVKM. CDR3 length: 15 amino acids. The trim removed 6 bases at V and 5 bases at J, leaving 6 bases unmatched. The full variable domain, in which reference TRBV28 and TRBJ1-6 provide the parts outside the CDR3, is DVKVTQSSRYLVKRTGEKVFLECVQDMDHENMFWYRQDPGLGLRLIYFSYDVKMKEKGDIPEGYSVSREKKERFSLILESASTNQTSMYLCASSSPGQDNSPLHFGNGTRLTVT.

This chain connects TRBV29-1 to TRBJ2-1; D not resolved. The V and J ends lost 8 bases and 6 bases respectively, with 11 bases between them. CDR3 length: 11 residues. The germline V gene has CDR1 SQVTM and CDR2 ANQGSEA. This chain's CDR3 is CSHQWGNEQFF. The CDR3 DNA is TGCAGCCACCAGTGGGGCAATGAGCAGTTCTTC.